These T cell receptor beta chains were read from a single sample in a study of blood T cell repertoires in COVID-19. The method was immunoSEQ multiplex PCR; TCRdb's version includes in-frame clones alone and lacks a portion of them. The sample records fewer than 300,000 clones, 91% being singletons. Sample: peripheral blood. These TCRs come from a person under 35 with COVID-19, enrolled during active disease. CDR3s include the opening cysteine and the closing phenylalanine or tryptophan. The D gene is left open where the match is weak. The size field is filled for only some rows; it gives once, few, many or a size class.

clone_size	d_call	v_call	j_call	cdr3_nt	cdr3_aa
.	.	TRBV10-3	TRBJ1-2	TGTGCCATCAGTGAGACTAGCAACTATGGCTACACCTTC	CAISETSNYGYTF
.	.	TRBV7-9	TRBJ2-3	TGTGCCAGCAGCCCCTACACAGATACGCAGTATTTT	CASSPYTDTQYF
.	.	TRBV12-3/TRBV12-4	TRBJ2-3	TGTGCCAGCACCAAACGGGATACGCAGTATTTT	CASTKRDTQYF
.	TRBD1	TRBV24-1	TRBJ1-3	TGTGCCACCATAGCGACAGGGGACGAGAGCTCTGGAAACACCATATATTTT	CATIATGDESSGNTIYF
.	.	TRBV3-1/TRBV3-2	TRBJ2-6	TGTGCCAGCAGCCCTCAGATCTCCTCTGGGGCCAACGTCCTGACTTTC	CASSPQISSGANVLTF
.	.	TRBV24-1	TRBJ1-2	TGTGCCACCAGTGATGCGGACACATTTGGCTACACCTTC	CATSDADTFGYTF
.	TRBD2	TRBV29-1	TRBJ2-1	TGCAGCGTAGGCGCCGGGACTAGCGGAGAGGACAATGAGCAGTTCTTC	CSVGAGTSGEDNEQFF
.	TRBD2	TRBV6-5	TRBJ2-1	TGTGCCAGCAGTTACGGGGCGGGAGTCAATGAGCAGTTCTTC	CASSYGAGVNEQFF
once	TRBD2	TRBV5-6	TRBJ2-1	TGTGCCAGCACGCGACTAGCGGGCAATGAGCAGTTCTTC	CASTRLAGNEQFF
.	.	TRBV2	TRBJ2-7	TGTGCCAGCTTAACAGGGTTCCGCTCCTACGAGCAGTACTTC	CASLTGFRSYEQYF
.	.	TRBV28	TRBJ1-5	TGTGCCAGCAGCGTAAATCAGCCCCAGCATTTT	CASSVNQPQHF
.	.	TRBV27	TRBJ1-6	TGTGCCAGCAGTGCTCAGGGGAACTTTCTGAATTCACCCCTCCACTTT	CASSAQGNFLNSPLHF
.	TRBD1	TRBV7-9	TRBJ2-2	TGTGCCAGCAGCTCGGGACAGTTCACCGGGGAGCTGTTTTTT	CASSSGQFTGELFF
.	TRBD1	TRBV4-1	TRBJ1-6	TGCGCCAGCAGCCAAGGGGCGGGCAGGGGGTACACACCCCTCCACTTT	CASSQGAGRGYTPLHF
.	.	TRBV5-5	TRBJ2-3	TGTGCCAGCAGCCTGGGGGAGTTCACAGATACGCAGTATTTT	CASSLGEFTDTQYF
.	.	TRBV7-9	TRBJ1-2	TGTGCCAGCAGCCCAGCCGGGGTCTTCCCTCCAGCAGGCTACACCTTC	CASSPAGVFPPAGYTF
.	.	TRBV6-5	TRBJ1-2	TGTGCCAGCAGTCACCGGGACTCATCGACCTTC	CASSHRDSSTF
.	TRBD1	TRBV29-1	TRBJ1-1	TGCAGCGTTGTTCCCTTCGCCAGGGGGCAGAACACTGAAGCTTTCTTT	CSVVPFARGQNTEAFF
.	TRBD1	TRBV6-1	TRBJ1-4	TGTGCCAGCAGTGGAGACAGGGTTCAGGCGGGGTCGACTAATGAAAAACTGTTTTTT	CASSGDRVQAGSTNEKLFF
.	.	TRBV5-1	TRBJ2-1	TGCGCCAGCAGCTTGGGGGGGCAGAACTACAATGAGCAGTTCTTC	CASSLGGQNYNEQFF
.	.	TRBV19	TRBJ1-5	TGTGCCAGTAGTATTCAGGGGTGGCAGCCCCAGCATTTT	CASSIQGWQPQHF
.	.	TRBV6-5	TRBJ1-5	TGTGCCAGCAGTTACGGCAGGGGAGATCAGCCCCAGCATTTT	CASSYGRGDQPQHF
.	TRBD1	TRBV19	TRBJ2-7	TGTGCCAGTAGCCGGGACAGGGTAGGAGACGAGCAGTACTTC	CASSRDRVGDEQYF
.	TRBD1	TRBV5-4	TRBJ1-6	TGTGCCAGCAGCACCGGGACAGGGGCGAATAATTCACCCCTCCACTTT	CASSTGTGANNSPLHF
once	.	TRBV12-3/TRBV12-4	TRBJ1-4	TGTGCCAGCAGTTTAGACGCGGACAGATATTTTTTT	CASSLDADRYFF
once	TRBD2	TRBV6-5	TRBJ2-1	TGTGCCAGCTTTAGCGGGGGACTTTACAATGAGCAGTTCTTC	CASFSGGLYNEQFF
once	.	TRBV28	TRBJ1-1	TGTGCCAGCATACGCCAGGGTCGCGGCACTGAAGCTTTCTTT	CASIRQGRGTEAFF
.	.	TRBV12-3/TRBV12-4	TRBJ1-2	TGTGCCAGCAGTTTAGGGACAACCTATGGCTACACCTTC	CASSLGTTYGYTF
.	.	TRBV5-6	TRBJ2-4	TGTGCCAGCAGCTTGGGCGCGGACACCCAGTACTTC	CASSLGADTQYF